This passage covers 3 T cell receptor beta chains from one sample sequenced in a study of CD8+ T cells in alopecia areata. Extracted RNA was reverse transcribed into cDNA, the sequencing template. The assay was immunoSEQ multiplex PCR, and TCRdb's table has in-frame clones only and misses some. The table has around 140,000 clones, approximately 50% seen once. The input for sequencing was CD4+ T cells sorted from blood, taken at week 0. The receptors here all came from a human donor with alopecia areata.

The rearrangement links TRBV6-1 to TRBJ2-4, with TRBD2 as a possible D gene (5 bases). The CDR3 has 13 residues. Germline V gene data show CDR1 as MNHNS and CDR2 as SASEGT. Trimming cost V 2 bases and J 6 bases, with 8 bases left between them. In nucleotides, the CDR3 is TGTGCCAGCAGTGAACAAGGAGGAAACATTCAGTACTTC. Translated: CASSEQGGNIQYF.

The chain employs TRBV30 and TRBJ1-1; D gene unclear. Trimming cost V 3 bases and J 1 base, with 15 bases left between them. The CDR3 consists of 15 residues. Germline V gene lookup returns CDR1 GTSNPN and CDR2 SVGIG (reference sequence). The CDR3 reads CAWRDTLVRNTEAFF. In DNA, the CDR3 is TGTGCCTGGAGGGATACTCTGGTTAGGAACACTGAAGCTTTCTTT. Together with reference TRBV30 and TRBJ1-1, the CDR3 gives the full variable domain: SQTIHQWPATLVQPVGSPLSLECTVEGTSNPNLYWYRQAAGRGLQLLFYSVGIGQISSEVPQNLSASRPQDRQFILSSKKLLLSDSGFYLCAWRDTLVRNTEAFFGQGTRLTVV.

This clone was counted once. V is TRBV7-2 and J is TRBJ2-7; D is perhaps TRBD1 or TRBD2 (5 bases each). Trimming took 1 base from V and 0 from J, leaving 7 bases between them. The CDR3 runs 14 residues. Germline loops: CDR1 SGHTA, CDR2 FQGNSA. The CDR3 DNA reads as TGTGCCAGCAGCTTAGGGGACGGCTCCTACGAGCAGTACTTC. Translating gives CASSLGDGSYEQYF.